Following are 32 T cell receptor beta chains from one sample sequenced in a study of T cell clonotyping in hematopoietic cell transplantation. The assay was immunoSEQ multiplex PCR, and TCRdb's table has in-frame clones only and misses some. The sample carries around 37,000 clones, around 85% recorded once. Time point reported: recipient sample about 28 days before transplant, after cytoreduction. The sample consisted of peripheral blood mononuclear cells, taken before stem cell transplant. The receptors here all came from a man aged 55 to 70 with acute myeloid leukemia. Some clones in this sample may be carry-over from other donors' samples.

The V and J genes are TRBV15 and TRBJ1-1; D is possibly TRBD1 (6 bases). V was clipped by 4 bases and J by 5 bases, with 14 bases between them. The germline V gene has CDR1 LNHNV and CDR2 YYDKDF (reference sequence). The CDR3 sequence is 14 residues long. The CDR3 region has the DNA TGTGCCACCAGCAAAGGAGGGGGTAGTACTGAAGCTTTCTTT. This encodes CATSKGGGSTEAFF.

This chain connects TRBV2 to TRBJ1-1; the D is unclear. CDR1 is SNHLY, CDR2 FYNNEI, per germline. V shed 7 bases and J shed 3 bases, with 9 bases lying between them. The length of the CDR3 is 12 residues. Here the CDR3 reads CASTPPHTEAFF. CDR3 nucleotides: TGTGCCAGCACCCCACCCCACACTGAAGCTTTCTTT.

V gene TRBV11-3 combines with J gene TRBJ2-6; D remains ambiguous. CDR1 is SGHNT and CDR2 is YENEEA in the germline V gene. The CDR3 loop spans 17 amino acids. V was clipped by 3 bases and J by 0 bases, with 12 bases between them. The CDR3 DNA is TGTGCCAGCAGCTTTTCGGCGCTTAGCTCTGGGGCCAACGTCCTGACTTTC. Its protein is CASSFSALSSGANVLTF.

The rearrangement joins TRBV15 to TRBJ2-7; D uncertain. Germline values: CDR1 LNHNV, CDR2 YYDKDF (reference sequence). This CDR3 region has 15 residues. The V and J ends lost 1 base and 0 bases respectively, with 10 bases between them. The CDR3: CATSRVAGSSYEQYF. Written as DNA, the CDR3 is TGTGCCACCAGCAGAGTGGCAGGCAGCTCCTACGAGCAGTACTTC.

The chain links TRBV2 to TRBJ1-2; perhaps TRBD1 as D (5 bases). This CDR3 is built from 12 residues. Germline CDR1 and CDR2: SNHLY and FYNNEI. With 6 bases removed from V and 8 bases from J, the gap between germline ends came to 13 bases. The CDR3 region is CASRGDHDGYTF. CDR3 nucleotides: TGTGCCAGCAGGGGGGACCACGACGGCTACACCTTC. Using reference TRBV2 and TRBJ1-2 for the parts outside the CDR3, the full variable domain is EPEVTQTPSHQVTQMGQEVILRCVPISNHLYFYWYRQILGQKVEFLVSFYNNEISEKSEIFDDQFSVERPDGSNFTLKIRSTKLEDSAMYFCASRGDHDGYTFGSGTRLTVV.

The J gene is TRBJ1-3, the V gene TRBV28; D call uncertain. The CDR3 is 14 residues long. The germline gives CDR1 MDHEN, CDR2 SYDVKM. V was trimmed by 11 bases and J by 1 base, leaving 15 bases between them. The CDR3 loop reads CASHGVASGNTIYF. CDR3 coding DNA: TGTGCCTCTCATGGGGTTGCATCTGGAAACACCATATATTTT.

J is TRBJ2-2 and V is TRBV5-1, with unresolved D. Looked up from germline, CDR1 is SGHRS and CDR2 is YFSETQ. This CDR3 region has 14 residues. V was pared by 4 bases and J by 0 bases, with 7 bases between. The CDR3 sequence is CASSDITNTGELFF. In DNA form, the CDR3 reads TGCGCCAGCAGCGACATAACGAACACCGGGGAGCTGTTTTTT. Combining the CDR3 with reference TRBV5-1 and TRBJ2-2 gives the whole variable domain KAGVTQTPRYLIKTRGQQVTLSCSPISGHRSVSWYQQTPGQGLQFLFEYFSETQRNKGNFPGRFSGRQFSNSRSEMNVSTLELGDSALYLCASSDITNTGELFFGEGSRLTVL.

V gene TRBV6-5 combines with J gene TRBJ1-1; no reliable D call. The CDR3 runs to 15 residues. Germline V gives CDR1 MNHEY, CDR2 SVGAGI. V dropped 0 bases and J dropped 0 bases, with 8 bases sitting between them. For the CDR3, the DNA is TGTGCCAGCAGTTACTCGCGGGAGATGAACACTGAAGCTTTCTTT. Protein product: CASSYSREMNTEAFF.

This clone was seen a handful of times. The chain links TRBV4-2 to TRBJ2-7; 9 positions agree with TRBD1. The CDR3 spans 17 residues. J lost 6 bases, V lost 0 bases, and 12 bases had no gene match. Germline V gene sequence: CDR1 LGHNA, CDR2 YNFKEQ. The CDR3 reads CASSQDVGTGSFREQYF. For the CDR3, the DNA is TGTGCCAGCAGCCAAGATGTGGGGACAGGGTCATTCCGCGAGCAGTACTTC.

This chain links TRBV5-6 with TRBJ1-2, with a possible D match to TRBD1 (6 bases). V lost 0 bases, J lost 5 bases, and 11 bases lay in between. CDR1 and CDR2 from the germline V gene are SGHDT and YYEEEE. The CDR3 runs 14 residues. The CDR3 nucleotides read TGTGCCAGCAGCTTGGCCGTGACAGGATATGGCTACACCTTC. The encoded protein is CASSLAVTGYGYTF. Drawing the rest from reference TRBV5-6 and TRBJ1-2, the complete variable domain is DAGVTQSPTHLIKTRGQQVTLRCSPKSGHDTVSWYQQALGQGPQFIFQYYEEEERQRGNFPDRFSGHQFPNYSSELNVNALLLGDSALYLCASSLAVTGYGYTFGSGTRLTVV.

This chain joins TRBV6-1 and TRBJ2-1; 10 nucleotides agree with TRBD1. CDR1 and CDR2 (germline): MNHNS, SASEGT. With V trimmed by 7 bases and J by 7 bases, 10 bases remained unmatched. There are 15 residues in the CDR3. This CDR3 is CASTGQTGGLNEQFF. For the CDR3, the DNA is TGTGCCAGCACCGGTCAGACAGGGGGCTTGAATGAGCAGTTCTTC.

The chain combines TRBV5-1 with TRBJ1-2, with 8 bases matching TRBD1. V lost 4 bases and J lost 3; bases outside the gene matches: 8. Germline CDR1 and CDR2: SGHRS and YFSETQ. The CDR3 runs to 15 residues. The CDR3 sequence: CASSRRQGFDYGYTF. For the CDR3, the DNA is TGCGCCAGCAGCCGGAGACAGGGGTTCGACTATGGCTACACCTTC.

The gene calls are TRBV11-3 and TRBJ1-2, with a tentative D call TRBD1 (5 bases). The CDR3 runs 13 residues. Germline V gene sequence: CDR1 SGHNT, CDR2 YENEEA. V lost 5 bases, J lost 2 bases, and 9 bases lay in between. As DNA, the CDR3 is TGTGCCAGCAGCAAAGGGGACAACTATGGCTACACCTTC. Its translation: CASSKGDNYGYTF.

J is TRBJ1-1 and V is TRBV11-3; D unresolved. CDR3 length: 15 amino acids. V lost 5 bases to trimming and J lost 1 base, with 14 bases between them. Per germline, CDR1 SGHNT and CDR2 YENEEA. CDR3 sequence reads: CASSPRSDSNTEAFF. The CDR3 nucleotides are TGTGCCAGCAGCCCTCGATCGGACTCGAACACTGAAGCTTTCTTT.

V and J are TRBV4-2 and TRBJ1-3; D not resolved. Germline loops: CDR1 LGHNA, CDR2 YNFKEQ. CDR3 size: 15 residues. V lost 4 bases, J lost 0 bases, and 10 bases lay in between. The CDR3 region has the DNA TGTGCCAGCAGCCCCTCCACAGACTCTGGAAACACCATATATTTT. Encoded protein: CASSPSTDSGNTIYF.

The V gene is TRBV30, the J gene TRBJ2-1; TRBD2 agrees at 7 bases. Germline lookup yields CDR1 GTSNPN and CDR2 SVGIG (reference sequence). J was trimmed by 4 bases and V by 4 bases; bases with no gene match: 4. This CDR3 contains 13 residues. The CDR3 region is CAWNRRGYNEQFF. The CDR3 region has the DNA TGTGCCTGGAACCGGCGGGGGTACAATGAGCAGTTCTTC.

The chain joins TRBV19 to TRBJ1-2, with D unclear. Germline loops: CDR1 LNHDA, CDR2 SQIVND (reference sequence). Between the trimmed V and J ends, which lost 1 base and 2 bases, there was a span of 5 bases. The CDR3 extends over 13 amino acids. The CDR3 sequence is CASSIGFNYGYTF. The CDR3 DNA sequence: TGTGCCAGTAGTATAGGGTTCAACTATGGCTACACCTTC. Full variable domain (rest looked up from reference TRBV19 and TRBJ1-2): DGGITQSPKYLFRKEGQNVTLSCEQNLNHDAMYWYRQDPGQGLRLIYYSQIVNDFQKGDIAEGYSVSREKKESFPLTVTSAQKNPTAFYLCASSIGFNYGYTFGSGTRLTVV.

This chain uses TRBV5-3 with TRBJ1-3, with D possibly matching TRBD1 (6 bases). TRBV5-3 counts as an open reading frame of uncertain function. This CDR3 spans 14 amino acids. With 4 bases removed from V and 8 bases from J, the gap between germline ends came to 16 bases. CDR3 nucleotides: TGTGCCAGAAGCCTATGTGGCAGGGGTGACACCATATATTTT. This encodes CARSLCGRGDTIYF.

V is TRBV7-2 and J is TRBJ1-3; D unclear. The CDR3 has 14 amino acids. Trimming cost V 7 bases and J 0 bases, with 10 bases left between them. Looked up from germline, CDR1 is SGHTA and CDR2 is FQGNSA. The CDR3, as DNA: TGTGCCAGCACCGGATTCAACTCTGGAAACACCATATATTTT. This gives the protein CASTGFNSGNTIYF.

The chain couples TRBV27 to TRBJ1-2; no reliable D call. The V end lost 3 bases, the J end lost 8 bases, and 10 bases lay between the germline ends. The CDR3 spans 12 residues. CDR1 and CDR2 from the germline V gene are MNHEY and SMNVEV (reference sequence). CDR3 DNA sequence: TGTGCCAGCAGTTTTAGAGGGTCAGGCTACACCTTC. Residues: CASSFRGSGYTF.

This chain connects TRBV19 to TRBJ2-7; tentative D call: TRBD2 (5 bases). This CDR3 is 14 amino acids long. The V and J ends lost 8 bases and 0 bases respectively, with 14 bases between them. Germline loops: CDR1 LNHDA, CDR2 SQIVND (reference sequence). CDR3 protein: CASSQTGSSYEQYF. The CDR3 DNA is TGTGCCAGTTCTCAGACGGGGAGCTCCTACGAGCAGTACTTC.

The V and J genes are TRBV7-6 and TRBJ2-3; 7 bases line up with TRBD2. The CDR3 covers 15 residues. Germline CDR1 and CDR2: SGHVS and FNYEAQ. The ends lost 0 bases at V and 4 bases at J; junction bases unmatched: 4. The CDR3 DNA is TGTGCCAGCAGCTTAGCCGGGGGGTCCTCAGATACGCAGTATTTT. It is translated as CASSLAGGSSDTQYF.

J is TRBJ2-5 and V is TRBV4-2; D unresolved. The length of the CDR3 is 16 residues. The V gene's germline CDR1 is LGHNA and CDR2 YNFKEQ. Trimming cost V 0 bases and J 2 bases, with 13 bases left between them. DNA of the CDR3: TGTGCCAGCAGCCAAGATCGGCGGAAAGGGCAAGAGACCCAGTACTTC. Its translation: CASSQDRRKGQETQYF.

This clone was detected a few times. The V gene is TRBV5-6, the J gene TRBJ2-1; a possible D gene is TRBD2 (6 bases). The ends were cut back, 3 bases at V and 7 bases at J, with 14 bases in the middle. The CDR3 has 14 residues. Germline V gene lookup returns CDR1 SGHDT and CDR2 YYEEEE. As DNA, the CDR3 is TGTGCCAGCAGCTACCCTACAGGAGGGAATGAGCAGTTCTTC. This encodes CASSYPTGGNEQFF.

The rearrangement joins TRBV19 to TRBJ1-2, with unresolved D. V shed 10 bases and J shed 4 bases, with 10 bases lying between them. This CDR3 has 11 amino acids. Per the germline V gene, CDR1 is LNHDA and CDR2 is SQIVND (reference sequence). The CDR3 reads CATRVPYGYTF. Here the CDR3 DNA reads TGTGCCACTCGTGTCCCCTATGGCTACACCTTC.

CDR3 nucleotides: TGTGCCAGTTTACCCGGGACAAAGTTTTCCTCGGCGGCAGATACGCAGTATTTT. Its protein is CASLPGTKFSSAADTQYF. The chain combines TRBV19 with TRBJ2-3, with D tentatively TRBD1 (6 bases). The CDR3 runs 18 residues. V was clipped by 8 bases and J by 4 bases, with 28 bases between them. The germline V gene encodes CDR1 LNHDA and CDR2 SQIVND (reference sequence).

In nucleotides, the CDR3 is TGTGCCTGCCCGGGGCAGGGGGCGGGAAACACCATATATTTT. Protein sequence: CACPGQGAGNTIYF. The chain has TRBV30 and TRBJ1-3; 8 positions agree with TRBD1. Germline V gives CDR1 GTSNPN, CDR2 SVGIG (reference sequence). The CDR3 has 14 amino acids. Germline trimming cut 6 bases from V and 4 bases from J; bases unmatched to any gene: 8. The full variable domain, in which reference TRBV30 and TRBJ1-3 provide the parts outside the CDR3, is SQTIHQWPATLVQPVGSPLSLECTVEGTSNPNLYWYRQAAGRGLQLLFYSVGIGQISSEVPQNLSASRPQDRQFILSSKKLLLSDSGFYLCACPGQGAGNTIYFGEGSWLTVV.

Regarding this clone: The junction does not match germline at one end; this may be a read error. Here the CDR3 DNA reads TGTGCTAGCAGCTTAGTTGCAGCCGATGGGGCCCAGTACTTC. This sequence encodes CASSLVAADGAQYF. The chain employs TRBV7-7 and TRBJ2-5; D gene ambiguous. The length of the CDR3 is 14 residues. Per the germline V gene, CDR1 is SSHAT and CDR2 is FNYEAQ (reference sequence).

The rearrangement uses TRBV4-3 and TRBJ1-1; no clear D gene. Trimming cost V 4 bases and J 10 bases, with 22 bases left between them. This CDR3 has 15 amino acids. CDR1 and CDR2 (germline): LGHNA, YSLEER. The CDR3 loop is CASSRPRVNRPAAFF. In DNA form, the CDR3 reads TGCGCCAGCAGCCGACCAAGGGTTAATCGGCCCGCAGCTTTCTTT.

Only one count was recorded for this clone. The chain recombines TRBV6-6 with TRBJ1-6; no clear D. V was trimmed by 6 bases and J by 7 bases, leaving 10 bases between them. The CDR3 length is 13 residues. Germline V gives CDR1 MNHNY, CDR2 SVGAGI (reference sequence). The CDR3 coding sequence is TGTGCCAGCAGGGGCCGAACAAATTCACCCCTCCACTTT. Protein product: CASRGRTNSPLHF.

This rearrangement joins TRBV13 to TRBJ2-5; D may be TRBD2 (5 bases). The CDR3 is 14 residues long. Germline lookup yields CDR1 PRHDT and CDR2 FYEKMQ (reference sequence). V was trimmed by 4 bases and J by 5 bases, leaving 14 bases between them. The CDR3 sequence: CASSSDSAGETQYF. The CDR3 DNA sequence: TGTGCCAGCAGCTCGGACTCGGCGGGCGAGACCCAGTACTTC. The full variable domain, its missing parts supplied by reference TRBV13 and TRBJ2-5, is AAGVIQSPRHLIKEKRETATLKCYPIPRHDTVYWYQQGPGQDPQFLISFYEKMQSDKGSIPDRFSAQQFSDYHSELNMSSLELGDSALYFCASSSDSAGETQYFGPGTRLLVL.

DNA of the CDR3: TGCGGGGGGAGCCCTACCCCTGGAAACACCATATATTTT. This translates into CGGSPTPGNTIYF. The chain links TRBV29-1 to TRBJ1-3; D might be TRBD1 (5 bases). This CDR3 region has 13 residues. Germline loops: CDR1 SQVTM, CDR2 ANQGSEA.